The rows below give T cell receptor beta chains drawn from one sample of a study of Graves' ophthalmopathy and Graves' hyperthyroidism. TCRdb redid the calling of the multiplex PCR reads with MiXCR, one entry per CDR3 protein. The table lists over a million distinct CDR3 sequences, about two fifths of them singletons. The sample was peripheral blood or thyroid tissue (not recorded which). These receptors originate from an adult man with Graves' hyperthyroidism. CDR3s include the opening cysteine and the closing phenylalanine or tryptophan. Each record gives: D gene, clone size, V gene, J gene, CDR3 DNA, CDR3 protein. D genes are given only for firm matches. For some rows the clone size is stated as once, few or many, or as a class when expanded; others skip it.

>NA|NA|TRBV25-1|TRBJ2-7
TGTGCCAGCAGGCCCGGATCCGGGGCGAACGAGCAGTACTTC
CASRPGSGANEQYF
>NA|many|TRBV2|TRBJ1-2
TGTGCCAGCCCCCGGGGGGAAAGGGCTAACTATGGCTACACCTTC
CASPRGERANYGYTF
>NA|many|TRBV7-2|TRBJ1-5
TGTGCCAGCAGCTTATCCTGGAATCAGCCCCAGCATTTT
CASSLSWNQPQHF
>TRBD2|few|TRBV15|TRBJ2-1
TGTGCCACCAGCACTCTAGCGGGAGGGCTTGCTGAGCAGTTCTTC
CATSTLAGGLAEQFF
>NA|NA|TRBV29-1|TRBJ1-2
TGCAGCGTGCTAAAGGATGGCTACACCTTC
CSVLKDGYTF
>NA|many|TRBV15|TRBJ1-1
TGTGCCACCAGCAGAGCCGCGAACACTGAAGCTTTCTTT
CATSRAANTEAFF
>TRBD1|many|TRBV5-1|TRBJ2-7
TGCGCCAGCAGGCCGGGACAGGTTGGTAACGAGCAGTACTTC
CASRPGQVGNEQYF
>TRBD1|NA|TRBV9|TRBJ1-5
TGTGCCAGCAGCCAAAAGCTAAACAGGGGATCACAGCATTTT
CASSQKLNRGSQHF
>NA|NA|TRBV2|TRBJ1-1
TGTGCCAGCACCCAGAGGAGGGACACTGAAGCTTTCTTT
CASTQRRDTEAFF
>NA|NA|TRBV7-6|TRBJ2-7
TGTGCCAGCAGCTTCACCTGGGACTACGAGCAGTACTTC
CASSFTWDYEQYF
>NA|few|TRBV14|TRBJ2-5
TGTGCCAGCAGCCAAGAAGCCGCGAAACTATGGAAAGAGACCCAGTACTTC
CASSQEAAKLWKETQYF
>TRBD1|NA|TRBV9|TRBJ2-7
TGTGCCAGCAGCGACCAAGACAGGGGCGACGAGCAGTACTTC
CASSDQDRGDEQYF
>TRBD1|few|TRBV7-6|TRBJ2-6
TGTGCCAGCAGCCCCGGGACAGCTCACTCTGGGGCCAACGTCCTGACTTTC
CASSPGTAHSGANVLTF
>NA|few|TRBV7-9|TRBJ2-5
TGTGCCAGCAGCTCACAAAACAAATACCAAGAGACCCAGTACTTC
CASSSQNKYQETQYF